These 8 T cell receptor beta chains came from one sample sequenced in a study of blood T cell repertoires in COVID-19. The method was immunoSEQ multiplex PCR; TCRdb's version includes in-frame clones alone and lacks a portion of them. This table holds 300,000 or so clones, about 90% found once. The specimen sequenced was peripheral blood. All receptors come from a woman between 40 and 50 years old with acute or convalescent COVID-19.

Notes on this clone: A read error may account for a junction end that differs from germline. The rearrangement links TRBV18 to TRBJ1-2, with D tentatively TRBD1 (5 bases). The CDR3 totals 10 residues. The germline CDR1 and CDR2 sequences are KGHSH and LQKENI. The CDR3 loop is CASSPLGTDF. Here the CDR3 DNA reads TGTGCCAGCTCACCTTTGGGGACTGACTTC.

The chain employs TRBV6-5 and TRBJ2-7; D is unclear. This CDR3 has 12 residues. V dropped 6 bases and J dropped 1 base, with 7 bases sitting between them. The germline V gene encodes CDR1 MNHEY and CDR2 SVGAGI. CDR3 amino acids: CASSYPSYEQYV. Written as DNA, the CDR3 is TGTGCCAGCAGCTACCCATCCTACGAGCAGTACGTC.

The genes are TRBV18 and TRBJ2-7, with 8 bases aligning to TRBD1. Germline V lookup: CDR1 KGHSH, CDR2 LQKENI. The CDR3 consists of 14 residues. Trimming at V came to 6 bases and at J to 4 bases, leaving 8 bases not matched to a gene. This chain's CDR3 is CASSPQGQGYEQYV. DNA of the CDR3: TGTGCCAGCTCGCCCCAAGGACAGGGTTACGAGCAGTACGTC.

V usage is TRBV5-4 and J usage is TRBJ1-4; no firm D call. Germline CDR1 SGHNT, CDR2 YYREEE (reference sequence). Trimming removed 1 base at V and 4 bases at J, with 8 bases between. The CDR3 is 14 residues long. This CDR3 is CASSLSTVNEKLFF. CDR3 sequence (DNA): TGTGCCAGCAGCTTGTCTACGGTTAATGAAAAACTGTTTTTT. Variable domain in full (rest from reference TRBV5-4 and TRBJ1-4): ETGVTQSPTHLIKTRGQQVTLRCSSQSGHNTVSWYQQALGQGPQFIFQYYREEENGRGNFPPRFSGLQFPNYSSELNVNALELDDSALYLCASSLSTVNEKLFFGSGTQLSVL.

The chain employs TRBV30 and TRBJ1-1, with D perhaps TRBD1 (5 bases). Germline CDR1 is GTSNPN and CDR2 is SVGIG (reference sequence). The CDR3 loop spans 15 amino acids. Trimming took off 2 bases at V and 2 bases at J, with 15 bases between the two ends. CDR3 coding DNA: TGTGCCTGGAGTTATACAAGGCAGGGTAACACTGAAGCTTTCTTT. It yields the protein CAWSYTRQGNTEAFF.

This chain links TRBV19 with TRBJ1-4; D is undetermined. The CDR3 covers 14 residues. Germline V lookup: CDR1 LNHDA, CDR2 SQIVND (reference sequence). V was clipped by 3 bases and J by 7 bases, with 12 bases between them. Written as DNA, the CDR3 is TGTGCCAGTAGTATCGCAGGATGGCCTGAAAAACTGTTTTTT. Protein sequence: CASSIAGWPEKLFF.

This rearrangement joins TRBV11-2 to TRBJ1-5; the match to TRBD1 covers 9 bases. The CDR3 contains 17 residues. The germline V gene encodes CDR1 SGHAT and CDR2 FQNNGV. Trimming at V came to 1 base and at J to 7 bases, leaving 11 bases not matched to a gene. The CDR3 loop reads CASSLGWGQGAGQPQHF. The CDR3 DNA reads TGTGCCAGCAGCTTAGGATGGGGACAGGGTGCCGGCCAGCCCCAGCATTTT.

This sequence joins TRBV19 and TRBJ1-3, with D maybe TRBD1 (5 bases). CDR3 length: 14 amino acids. The germline CDR1 and CDR2 sequences are LNHDA and SQIVND (reference sequence). Trimming removed 6 bases at V and 0 bases at J, with 9 bases between. CDR3 sequence (DNA): TGTGCCAGTAGGCGCGGGGGCTCTGGAAACACCATATATTTT. Translated, it gives CASRRGGSGNTIYF.